This TCR beta chain was profiled in a study of graft-versus-host responses after intestinal transplantation. The wider study: The study gave all recipients anti-thymocyte globulin induction, then tacrolimus and steroids for approximately three years.

The study, taken as a whole, reports: The recipient marrow held GvH clones, and some of them showed up first in ileum or blood.

The method was immunoSEQ multiplex PCR; TCRdb's version includes in-frame clones alone and lacks a portion of them. This table holds tens of thousands of clones, around 83% found once. A few counts support this clone. Its antigen is as yet unknown. The CDR3 loop spans 15 amino acids. Looked up from germline, CDR1 is GTSNPN and CDR2 is SVGIG (reference sequence). V lost 0 bases and J lost 6, with 14 bases in between. The sample consisted of PBMCs, taken about 990 days after transplant. This receptor was identified in a human patient who received an intestinal transplant, so some T cells may come from the graft donor. The chain links TRBV30 to TRBJ2-2; D possibly matches TRBD1 or TRBD2 (5 bases each). CDR3 sequence: CAWSVEGLVAGELFF. In DNA, the CDR3 is TGTGCCTGGAGTGTTGAGGGGTTAGTCGCCGGGGAGCTGTTTTTT.